This record looks at one TCR beta chain sequence and its context. The antigen is not known. All patients relapsed after autologous stem cell transplantation, and brentuximab vedotin exposure varied. Complete response, partial response or progressive disease was each patient's best response. Here immunoSEQ multiplex PCR was the method, and the copy in TCRdb shows in-frame clones only, minus some. The repertoire holds 20,000 to 25,000 clones, roughly 75% seen once, with approximately 25% in the top ten. This sample was included in a study of PD-1 blockade in classical Hodgkin lymphoma. With V trimmed by 6 bases and J by 7 bases, 12 bases remained unmatched. This CDR3 has 16 amino acids. Looked up from germline, CDR1 is MDHEN and CDR2 is SYDVKM. Study-level points and caveats: A significant rise in TCR diversity was seen by C4D1 for CD4+ cells but not for CD8+ cells.

V usage is TRBV28 and J usage is TRBJ2-1, with 10 bases matching TRBD1. The specimen comprised peripheral blood mononuclear cells (PBMCs), sampled before the second cycle of nivolumab. The TCR sequence derives from a human donor with classical Hodgkin lymphoma. The CDR3 region has the DNA TGTGCCAGCAGCCCTCGGGGGGACAGGGGCTGGAATGAGCAGTTCTTC. Its protein product is CASSPRGDRGWNEQFF.